This T cell receptor (beta chain) was identified in a study of shared clonotypes between healthy human individuals. The CDR3 extends over 14 amino acids. Positively selected for CCR7, the CD45RO-negative cells used as naive CD8 cells excluded terminally differentiated effector memory CD45RA+ cells. TCRdb keeps only in-frame clones here, not all; method: immunoSEQ multiplex PCR. The sample gives 1.5 million to 2.5 million clones, approximately 94% of which show up once; around 1% is in the top ten. The sequencing input was naive CD8+ T cells sorted from blood. This clonotype originated in a man aged 18 to 29 in good health. The gene calls are TRBV21-1 and TRBJ2-7; TRBD1 is taken as the D call from the table, unchecked against the DNA. TRBV21-1 is a known pseudogene. CDR3 sequence reads: CASSRDSRVSEQYF. The CDR3 DNA follows: TGTGCCAGCAGCAGGGACAGTCGGGTGAGCGAGCAGTACTTC.